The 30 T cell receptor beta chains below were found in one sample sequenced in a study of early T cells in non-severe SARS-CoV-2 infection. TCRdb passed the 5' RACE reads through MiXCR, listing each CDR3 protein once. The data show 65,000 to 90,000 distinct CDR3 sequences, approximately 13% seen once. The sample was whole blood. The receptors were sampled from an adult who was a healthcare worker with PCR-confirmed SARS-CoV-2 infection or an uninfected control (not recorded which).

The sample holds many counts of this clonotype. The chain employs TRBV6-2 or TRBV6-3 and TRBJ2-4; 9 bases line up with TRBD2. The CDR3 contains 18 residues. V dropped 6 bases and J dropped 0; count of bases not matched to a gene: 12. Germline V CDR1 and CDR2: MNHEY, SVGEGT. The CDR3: CASRPGLAPSLAKNIQYF. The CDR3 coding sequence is TGTGCCAGCAGACCGGGACTAGCCCCGTCCTTAGCCAAAAACATTCAGTACTTC.

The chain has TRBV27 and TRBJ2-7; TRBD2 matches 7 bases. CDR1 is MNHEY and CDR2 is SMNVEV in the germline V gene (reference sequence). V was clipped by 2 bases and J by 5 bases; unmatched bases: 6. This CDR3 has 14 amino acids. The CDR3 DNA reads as TGTGCCAGCAGTTTAGGCGGGAGAGGTCACGAGCAGTACTTC. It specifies CASSLGGRGHEQYF.

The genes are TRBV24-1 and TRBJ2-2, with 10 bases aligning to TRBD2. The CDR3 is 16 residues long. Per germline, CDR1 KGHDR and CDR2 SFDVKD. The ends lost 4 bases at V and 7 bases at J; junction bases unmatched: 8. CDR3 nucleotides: TGTGCCACCAGTGAGCCTAGCGGGAGATCTGGCGGGGAGCTGTTTTTT. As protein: CATSEPSGRSGGELFF.

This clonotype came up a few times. The CDR3 DNA sequence: TGTGCCACCAGCAGAGATAGGTTGGAAAAACTGTTTTTT. It yields the protein CATSRDRLEKLFF. The chain uses TRBV15 and TRBJ1-4; no reliable D call. Trimming cost V 0 bases and J 8 bases, with 7 bases left between them. Germline V gives CDR1 LNHNV, CDR2 YYDKDF (reference sequence). The CDR3 is made up of 13 amino acids.

In nucleotides, the CDR3 is TGCGCCAGCAGCTTCCTCGACTACGACGAGCAGTACTTC. Translated: CASSFLDYDEQYF. The chain links TRBV4-3 to TRBJ2-7; tentative D call: TRBD2 (5 bases). CDR3 length: 13 amino acids. The V end lost 5 bases, the J end lost 5 bases, and 13 bases lay between the germline ends. CDR1 is LGHNA, CDR2 YSLEER, per germline.

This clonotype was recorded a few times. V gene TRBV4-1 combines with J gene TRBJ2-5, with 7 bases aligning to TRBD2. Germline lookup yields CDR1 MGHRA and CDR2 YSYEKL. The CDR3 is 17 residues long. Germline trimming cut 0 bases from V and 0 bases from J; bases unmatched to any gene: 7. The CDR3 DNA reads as TGCGCCAGCAGCCAAGAAGCCAGCGGGACCTACCAAGAGACCCAGTACTTC. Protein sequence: CASSQEASGTYQETQYF.

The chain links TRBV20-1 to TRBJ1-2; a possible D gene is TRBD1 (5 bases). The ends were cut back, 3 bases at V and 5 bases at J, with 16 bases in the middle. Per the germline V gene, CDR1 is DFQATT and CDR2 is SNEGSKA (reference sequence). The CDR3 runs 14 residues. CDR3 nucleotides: TGCAGTGCTAGCAAACCAGGGTTCGGATATGGCTACACCTTC. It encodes CSASKPGFGYGYTF.

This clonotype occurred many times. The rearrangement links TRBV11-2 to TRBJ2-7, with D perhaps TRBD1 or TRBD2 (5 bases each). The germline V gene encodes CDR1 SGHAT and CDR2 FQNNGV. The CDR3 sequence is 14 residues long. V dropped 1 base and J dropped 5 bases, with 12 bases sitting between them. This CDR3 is CASSLAAREHEQYF. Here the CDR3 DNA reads TGTGCCAGCAGCTTAGCGGCCAGGGAGCACGAGCAGTACTTC.

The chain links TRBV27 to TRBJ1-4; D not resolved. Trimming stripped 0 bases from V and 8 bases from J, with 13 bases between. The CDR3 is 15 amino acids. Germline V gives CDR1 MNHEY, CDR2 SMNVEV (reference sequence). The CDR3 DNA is TGTGCCAGCAGTTTATCAGGAGGGTATGGGGAAAAACTGTTTTTT. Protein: CASSLSGGYGEKLFF.

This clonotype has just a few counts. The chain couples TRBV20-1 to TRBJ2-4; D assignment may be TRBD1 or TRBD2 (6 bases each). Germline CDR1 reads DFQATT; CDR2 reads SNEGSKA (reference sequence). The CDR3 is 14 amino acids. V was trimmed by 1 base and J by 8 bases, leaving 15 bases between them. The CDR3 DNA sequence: TGCAGTGCTAGAGGGCCCACCGGGGGCGACATTCAGTACTTC. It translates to CSARGPTGGDIQYF.

CDR3 DNA sequence: TGTGCCACCAGCAGAGTAGGCTATAGCAATCAGCCCCAGCATTTT. Its protein product is CATSRVGYSNQPQHF. The chain links TRBV15 to TRBJ1-5; D is unclear. The CDR3 is 15 amino acids. Germline V gene sequence: CDR1 LNHNV, CDR2 YYDKDF (reference sequence). Trimming pared 1 base from V and 0 bases from J, leaving 7 bases between.

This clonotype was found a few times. The CDR3 bases are TGTGCCAGCTCACCGCAGGGCCCAACCTCTGGGGCCAACGTCCTGACTTTC. This translates into CASSPQGPTSGANVLTF. The chain carries TRBV18 and TRBJ2-6, with D possibly being TRBD1 (5 bases). V lost 3 bases to trimming and J lost 0 bases, with 12 bases between them. The CDR3 has 17 residues. Germline V CDR1 and CDR2: KGHSH, LQKENI. The full variable domain, with the rest looked up from reference TRBV18 and TRBJ2-6, is NAGVMQNPRHLVRRRGQEARLRCSPMKGHSHVYWYRQLPEEGLKFMVYLQKENIIDESGMPKERFSAEFPKEGPSILRIQQVVRGDSAAYFCASSPQGPTSGANVLTFGAGSRLTVL.

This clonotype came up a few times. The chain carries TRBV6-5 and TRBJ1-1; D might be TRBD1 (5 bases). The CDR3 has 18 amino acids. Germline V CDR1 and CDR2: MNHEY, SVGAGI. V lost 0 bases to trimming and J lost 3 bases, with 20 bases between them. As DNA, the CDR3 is TGTGCCAGCAGTTACTCGATCTTTCCAGGCCTGGGGGACACTGAAGCTTTCTTT. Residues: CASSYSIFPGLGDTEAFF.

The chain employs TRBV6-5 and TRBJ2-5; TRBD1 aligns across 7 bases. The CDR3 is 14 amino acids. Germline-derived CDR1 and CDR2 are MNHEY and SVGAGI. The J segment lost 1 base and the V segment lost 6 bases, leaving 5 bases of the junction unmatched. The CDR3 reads CASRATGFQETQYF. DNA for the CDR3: TGTGCCAGCAGAGCGACAGGGTTCCAAGAGACCCAGTACTTC.

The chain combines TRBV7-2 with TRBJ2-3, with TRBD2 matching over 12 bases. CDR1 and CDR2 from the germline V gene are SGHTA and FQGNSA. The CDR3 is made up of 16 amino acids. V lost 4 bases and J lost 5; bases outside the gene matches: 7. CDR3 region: CASSSTSGSFGDTQYF. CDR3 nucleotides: TGTGCCAGCAGCTCGACTAGCGGGAGTTTTGGAGATACGCAGTATTTT. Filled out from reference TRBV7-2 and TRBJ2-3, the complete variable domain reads GAGVSQSPSNKVTEKGKDVELRCDPISGHTALYWYRQSLGQGLEFLIYFQGNSAPDKSGLPSDRFSAERTGGSVSTLTIQRTQQEDSAVYLCASSSTSGSFGDTQYFGPGTRLTVL.

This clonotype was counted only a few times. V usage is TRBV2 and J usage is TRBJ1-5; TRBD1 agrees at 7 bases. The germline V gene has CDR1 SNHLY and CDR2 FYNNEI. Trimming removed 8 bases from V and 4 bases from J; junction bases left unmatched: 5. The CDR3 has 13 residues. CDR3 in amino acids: CASSDRENQPQHF. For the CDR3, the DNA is TGTGCCAGCTCCGACAGGGAAAATCAGCCCCAGCATTTT.

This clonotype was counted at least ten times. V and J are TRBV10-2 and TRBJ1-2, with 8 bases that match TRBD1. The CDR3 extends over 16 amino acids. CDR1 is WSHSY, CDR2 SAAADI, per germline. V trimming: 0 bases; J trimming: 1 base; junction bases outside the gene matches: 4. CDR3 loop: CASSESRTGGNYGYTF. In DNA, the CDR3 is TGCGCCAGCAGTGAGTCAAGAACAGGGGGTAACTATGGCTACACCTTC.

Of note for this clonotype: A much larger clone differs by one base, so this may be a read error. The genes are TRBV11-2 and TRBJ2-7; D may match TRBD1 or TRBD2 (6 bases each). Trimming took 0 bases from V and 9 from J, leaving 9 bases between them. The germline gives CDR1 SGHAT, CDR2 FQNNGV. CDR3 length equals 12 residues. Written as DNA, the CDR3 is TGTGCCAGCAGCTTAGACGGGGGCGTGCAGTACTTC. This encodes CASSLDGGVQYF.

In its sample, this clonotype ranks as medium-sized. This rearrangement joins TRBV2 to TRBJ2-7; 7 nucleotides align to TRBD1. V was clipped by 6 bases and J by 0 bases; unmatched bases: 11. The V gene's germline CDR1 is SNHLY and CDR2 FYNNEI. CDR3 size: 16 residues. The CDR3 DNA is TGTGCCAGCAGCACCCACCGGGACAGAGACTCCTACGAGCAGTACTTC. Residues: CASSTHRDRDSYEQYF.

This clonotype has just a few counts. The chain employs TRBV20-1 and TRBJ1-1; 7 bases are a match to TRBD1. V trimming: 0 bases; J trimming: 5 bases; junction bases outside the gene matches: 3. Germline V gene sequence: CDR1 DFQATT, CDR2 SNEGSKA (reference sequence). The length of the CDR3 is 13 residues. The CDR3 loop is CSARETGRTEAFF. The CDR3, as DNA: TGCAGTGCTAGAGAGACAGGGAGGACTGAAGCTTTCTTT.

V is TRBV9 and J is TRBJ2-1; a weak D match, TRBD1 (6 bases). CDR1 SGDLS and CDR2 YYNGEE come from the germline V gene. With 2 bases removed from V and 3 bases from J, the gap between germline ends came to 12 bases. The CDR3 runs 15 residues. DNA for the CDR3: TGTGCCAGCAGCGTCCGGGACACGGACTACAATGAGCAGTTCTTC. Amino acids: CASSVRDTDYNEQFF.

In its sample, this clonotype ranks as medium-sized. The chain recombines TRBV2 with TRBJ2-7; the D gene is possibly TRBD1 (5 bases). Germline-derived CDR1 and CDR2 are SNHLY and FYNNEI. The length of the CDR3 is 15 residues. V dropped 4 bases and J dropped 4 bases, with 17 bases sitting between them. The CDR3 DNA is TGTGCCAGCAGTGGAGACGCCGACAGCCAATACGAGCAGTACTTC. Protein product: CASSGDADSQYEQYF.

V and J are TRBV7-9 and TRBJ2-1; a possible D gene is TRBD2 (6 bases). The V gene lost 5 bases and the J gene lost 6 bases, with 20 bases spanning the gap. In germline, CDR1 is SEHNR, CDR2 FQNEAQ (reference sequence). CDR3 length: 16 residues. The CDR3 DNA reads TGTGCCAGCAGCCCTCCAAAGCGGGCGGCGTTCAATGAGCAGTTCTTC. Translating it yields CASSPPKRAAFNEQFF. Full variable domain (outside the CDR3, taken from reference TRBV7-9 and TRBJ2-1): DTGVSQNPRHKITKRGQNVTFRCDPISEHNRLYWYRQTLGQGPEFLTYFQNEAQLEKSRLLSDRFSAERPKGSFSTLEIQRTEQGDSAMYLCASSPPKRAAFNEQFFGPGTRLTVL.

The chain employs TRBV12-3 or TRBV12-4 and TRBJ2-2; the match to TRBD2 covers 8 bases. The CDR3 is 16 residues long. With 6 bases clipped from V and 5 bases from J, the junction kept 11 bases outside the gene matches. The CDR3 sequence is CASRFSGKAETGELFF. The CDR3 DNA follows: TGTGCCAGCAGATTTAGCGGGAAGGCTGAAACCGGGGAGCTGTTTTTT.

Here the CDR3 reads CSARGQEGPTYF. CDR3 nucleotide sequence: TGCAGTGCCCGCGGACAGGAGGGTCCGACGTACTTC. The chain employs TRBV20-1 and TRBJ2-7; maybe TRBD1 (7 bases). Trimming cost V 6 bases and J 12 bases, with 21 bases left between them. This CDR3 comprises 12 residues. The germline CDR1 and CDR2 sequences are DFQATT and SNEGSKA (reference sequence).

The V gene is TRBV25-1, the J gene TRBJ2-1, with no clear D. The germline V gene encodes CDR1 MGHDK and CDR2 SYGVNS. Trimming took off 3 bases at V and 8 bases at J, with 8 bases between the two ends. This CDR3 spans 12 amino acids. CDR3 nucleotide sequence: TGTGCCAGCAGTGACAACAAGGATGAGCAGTTCTTC. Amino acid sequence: CASSDNKDEQFF.

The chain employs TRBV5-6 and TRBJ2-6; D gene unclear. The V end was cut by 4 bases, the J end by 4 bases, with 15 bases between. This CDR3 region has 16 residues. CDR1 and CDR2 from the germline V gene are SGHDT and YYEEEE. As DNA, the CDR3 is TGTGCCAGCAGCCCCCTTTCTCTCAGGGGGGCCAACGTCCTGACTTTC. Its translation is CASSPLSLRGANVLTF.

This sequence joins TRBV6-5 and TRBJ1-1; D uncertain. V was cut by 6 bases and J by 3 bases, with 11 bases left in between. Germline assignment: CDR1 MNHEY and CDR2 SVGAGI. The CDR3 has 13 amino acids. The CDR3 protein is CASRANVDTEAFF. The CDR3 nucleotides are TGTGCCAGCAGGGCTAATGTAGACACTGAAGCTTTCTTT.

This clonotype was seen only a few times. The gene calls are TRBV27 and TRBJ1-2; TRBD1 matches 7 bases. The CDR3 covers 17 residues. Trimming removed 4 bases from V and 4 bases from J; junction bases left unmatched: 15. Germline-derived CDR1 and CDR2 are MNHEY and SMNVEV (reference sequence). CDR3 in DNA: TGTGCCAGCAGTTCACACATCCTAGGGGGCGCGGGCTATGGCTACACCTTC. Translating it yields CASSSHILGGAGYGYTF.

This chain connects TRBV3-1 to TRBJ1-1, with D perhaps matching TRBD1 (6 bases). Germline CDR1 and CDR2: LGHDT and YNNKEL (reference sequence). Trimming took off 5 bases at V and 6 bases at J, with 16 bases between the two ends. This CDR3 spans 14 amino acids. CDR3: CASSERGGRAEAFF. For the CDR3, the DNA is TGTGCCAGCAGCGAAAGGGGGGGACGGGCTGAAGCTTTCTTT.